These T cell receptor beta chains were read from a single sample in a study of blood T cell repertoires in COVID-19. Profiled with immunoSEQ multiplex PCR; TCRdb holds only in-frame clones, not every one. Of 200,000 to 300,000 clones listed, around nine tenths are singletons. Sequences were obtained from peripheral blood. Every receptor here comes from a woman aged 55-70 years with COVID-19, enrolled during active disease. The CDR3 runs from the conserved cysteine through the conserved F or W. A D gene is named only where the DNA matches it firmly. Clone size is stated in some rows and not others, as once, few, many or a class when expanded.

NA	TRBV27	NA	TRBJ1-1	TGTGCCAGCAACCAGGGAGGTCTCCGCACTGAAGCTTTCTTT	CASNQGGLRTEAFF
few	TRBV20-1	NA	TRBJ2-7	TGCAGTGCTAGAGTAGCGCGCGAGCAGTACTTC	CSARVAREQYF
NA	TRBV19	NA	TRBJ1-1	TGTGCCAGTACCCGAGGGCAGGGGATGAACACTGAAGCTTTCTTT	CASTRGQGMNTEAFF
NA	TRBV6-2/TRBV6-3	NA	TRBJ2-1	TGTGCCAGCAGTACAAACTACAATGAGCAGTTCTTC	CASSTNYNEQFF
NA	TRBV4-1	NA	TRBJ1-6	TGCGCCAGCAGCCAAGATTGGGCAGGGACTCAATATTATAATTCACCCCTCCACTTT	CASSQDWAGTQYYNSPLHF
NA	TRBV11-2	TRBD1	TRBJ1-3	TGTGCCAGCAGCCGCCCCGGGACAGGAGGAAACACCATATATTTT	CASSRPGTGGNTIYF
once	TRBV4-3	NA	TRBJ2-7	TGCGCCAGCAGCCGGGGACTCAACTACGAGCAGTACTTC	CASSRGLNYEQYF
NA	TRBV7-9	TRBD1	TRBJ1-5	TGTGCCAGCAGCGCCGACAGGGCTGGTAATCAGCCCCAGCATTTT	CASSADRAGNQPQHF
NA	TRBV5-5	TRBD2	TRBJ2-2	TGTGCCAGCAGCTACATAGCGGGAGTGGACACCGGGGAGCTGTTTTTT	CASSYIAGVDTGELFF
NA	TRBV18	NA	TRBJ2-3	TGTGCCAGCTCACGGAGGGCAGACACAGATACGCAGTATTTT	CASSRRADTDTQYF
NA	TRBV19	TRBD1	TRBJ1-2	TGTGCCAGTAGTGCATCCGGACAGGGTCCAGCTAACTATGGCTACACCTTC	CASSASGQGPANYGYTF
NA	TRBV5-4	NA	TRBJ1-5	TGTGCCAGCAGCCGCGGACTAAATCAGCCCCAGCATTTT	CASSRGLNQPQHF
NA	TRBV27	TRBD2	TRBJ2-1	TGTGCCAGCAGTTTATCGGGACTAGCGGGAAGAGACAATGAGCAGTTCTTC	CASSLSGLAGRDNEQFF
NA	TRBV25-1	TRBD1	TRBJ1-1	TGTGCCAGCAGTGAAAGGGGGCACGGTAACACTGAAGCTTTCTTT	CASSERGHGNTEAFF
NA	TRBV18	NA	TRBJ1-1	TGTGCCAGCTCCGACCGGGAGAACACTGAAGCTTTCTTT	CASSDRENTEAFF
NA	TRBV6-1	NA	TRBJ1-2	TGTGCCAGCAGTGAAGTCGGTTTAGGGGATGGCTACACCTTC	CASSEVGLGDGYTF